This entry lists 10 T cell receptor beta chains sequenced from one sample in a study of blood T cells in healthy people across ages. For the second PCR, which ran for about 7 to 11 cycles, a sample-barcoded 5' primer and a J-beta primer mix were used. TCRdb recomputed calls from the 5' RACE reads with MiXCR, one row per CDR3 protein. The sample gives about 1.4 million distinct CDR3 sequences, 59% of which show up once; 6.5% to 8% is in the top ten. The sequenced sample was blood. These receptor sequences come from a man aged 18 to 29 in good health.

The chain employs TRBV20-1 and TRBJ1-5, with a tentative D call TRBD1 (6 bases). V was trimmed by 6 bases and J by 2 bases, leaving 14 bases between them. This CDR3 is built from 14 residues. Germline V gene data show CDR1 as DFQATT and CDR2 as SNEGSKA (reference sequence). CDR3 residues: CSATPGAGNQPQHF. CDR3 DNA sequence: TGCAGTGCGACCCCAGGGGCCGGCAATCAGCCCCAGCATTTT.

For the CDR3, the DNA is TGTGCCAGCAGCTTAGTTGGCGCGGGGGAGACCCAGTACTTC. Residues: CASSLVGAGETQYF. The rearrangement uses TRBV7-2 and TRBJ2-7, with a tentative D call TRBD2 (6 bases). TRBJ2-5 explains the end of the DNA better; the J call may be wrong. The CDR3 totals 14 residues. Germline values: CDR1 SGHTA, CDR2 FQGNSA.

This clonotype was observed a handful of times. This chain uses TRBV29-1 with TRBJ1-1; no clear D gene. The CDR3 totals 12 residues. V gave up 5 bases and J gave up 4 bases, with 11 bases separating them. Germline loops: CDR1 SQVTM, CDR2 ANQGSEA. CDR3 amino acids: CSVQSLGTEAFF. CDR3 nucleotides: TGCAGCGTTCAAAGTCTGGGCACTGAAGCTTTCTTT.

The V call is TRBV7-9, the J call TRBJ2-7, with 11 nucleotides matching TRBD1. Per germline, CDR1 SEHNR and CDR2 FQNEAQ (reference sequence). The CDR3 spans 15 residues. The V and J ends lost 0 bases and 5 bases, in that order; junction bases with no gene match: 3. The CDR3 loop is CASSLAGQGADEQYF. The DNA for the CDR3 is TGTGCCAGCAGCTTAGCTGGACAGGGGGCGGACGAGCAGTACTTC.

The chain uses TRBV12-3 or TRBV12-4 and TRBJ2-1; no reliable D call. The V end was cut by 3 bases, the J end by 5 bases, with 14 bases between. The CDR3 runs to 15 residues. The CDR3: CASSLGLTANNEQFF. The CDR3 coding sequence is TGTGCCAGCAGTTTGGGGTTAACTGCTAACAATGAGCAGTTCTTC.

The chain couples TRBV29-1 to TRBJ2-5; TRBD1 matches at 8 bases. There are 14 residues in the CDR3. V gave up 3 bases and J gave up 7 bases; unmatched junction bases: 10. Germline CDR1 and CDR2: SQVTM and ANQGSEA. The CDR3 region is CSVDFRTGKGTQYF. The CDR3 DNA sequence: TGCAGCGTTGACTTTAGGACAGGGAAGGGGACCCAGTACTTC.

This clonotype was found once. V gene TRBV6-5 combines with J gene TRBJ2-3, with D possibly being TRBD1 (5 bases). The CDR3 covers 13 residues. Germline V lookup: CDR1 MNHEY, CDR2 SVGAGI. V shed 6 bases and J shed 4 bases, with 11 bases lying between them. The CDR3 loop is CASRADSPDTQYF. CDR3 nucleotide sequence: TGTGCCAGCAGAGCTGACAGTCCAGATACGCAGTATTTT.

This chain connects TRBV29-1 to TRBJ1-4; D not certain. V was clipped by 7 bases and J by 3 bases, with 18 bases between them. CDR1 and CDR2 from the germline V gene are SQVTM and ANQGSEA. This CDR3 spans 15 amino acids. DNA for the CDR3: TGCAGCGGGGGTCCCGAGCAAGGATCTAATGAAAAACTGTTTTTT. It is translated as CSGGPEQGSNEKLFF.

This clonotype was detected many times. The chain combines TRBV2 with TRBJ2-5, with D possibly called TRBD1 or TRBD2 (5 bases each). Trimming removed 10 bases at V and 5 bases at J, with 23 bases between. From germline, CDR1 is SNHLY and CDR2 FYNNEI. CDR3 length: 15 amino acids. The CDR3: CATQGGASRGETQYF. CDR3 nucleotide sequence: TGTGCCACCCAAGGTGGGGCTTCCCGCGGGGAGACCCAGTACTTC.

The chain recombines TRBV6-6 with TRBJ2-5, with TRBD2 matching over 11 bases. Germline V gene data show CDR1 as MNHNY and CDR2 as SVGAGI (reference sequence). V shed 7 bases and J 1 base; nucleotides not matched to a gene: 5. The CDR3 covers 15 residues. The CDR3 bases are TGTGCCAGCAAAAGTAGCGGGGGGGGCCAAGAGACCCAGTACTTC. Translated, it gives CASKSSGGGQETQYF.